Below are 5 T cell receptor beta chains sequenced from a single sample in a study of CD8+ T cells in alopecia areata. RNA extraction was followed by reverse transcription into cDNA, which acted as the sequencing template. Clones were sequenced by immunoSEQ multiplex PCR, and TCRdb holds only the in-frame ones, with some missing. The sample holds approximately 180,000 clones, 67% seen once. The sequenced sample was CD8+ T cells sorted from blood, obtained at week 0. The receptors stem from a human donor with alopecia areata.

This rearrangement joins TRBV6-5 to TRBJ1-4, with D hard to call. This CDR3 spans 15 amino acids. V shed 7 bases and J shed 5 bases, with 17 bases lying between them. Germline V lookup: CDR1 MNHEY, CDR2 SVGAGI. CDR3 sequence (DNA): TGTGCCAGCACTGGTTACGATAACGGGAATGAAAAACTGTTTTTT. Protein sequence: CASTGYDNGNEKLFF.

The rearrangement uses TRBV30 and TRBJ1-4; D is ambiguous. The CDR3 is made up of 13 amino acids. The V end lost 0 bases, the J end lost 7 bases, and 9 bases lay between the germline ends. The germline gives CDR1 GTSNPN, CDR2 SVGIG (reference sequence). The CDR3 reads CAWSVSLVEKLFF. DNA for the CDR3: TGTGCCTGGAGTGTATCGCTGGTTGAAAAACTGTTTTTT.

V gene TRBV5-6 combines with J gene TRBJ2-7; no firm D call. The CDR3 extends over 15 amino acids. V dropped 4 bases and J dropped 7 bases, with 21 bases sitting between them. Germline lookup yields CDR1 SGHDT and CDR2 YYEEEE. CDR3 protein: CASSRTSETTREQYF. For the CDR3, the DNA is TGTGCCAGCAGCAGAACTTCTGAGACCACAAGGGAGCAGTACTTC.

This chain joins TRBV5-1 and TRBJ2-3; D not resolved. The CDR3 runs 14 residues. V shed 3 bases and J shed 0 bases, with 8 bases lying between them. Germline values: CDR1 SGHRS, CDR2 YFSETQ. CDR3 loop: CASSSDQSTDTQYF. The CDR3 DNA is TGCGCCAGCAGCTCGGACCAGAGCACAGATACGCAGTATTTT.

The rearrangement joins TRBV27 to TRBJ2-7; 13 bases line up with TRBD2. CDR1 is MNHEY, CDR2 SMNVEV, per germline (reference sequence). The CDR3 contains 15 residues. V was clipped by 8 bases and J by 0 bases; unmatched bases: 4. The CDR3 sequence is CASGLAGDLSYEQYF. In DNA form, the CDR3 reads TGTGCCAGCGGACTAGCGGGGGACCTCTCCTACGAGCAGTACTTC.